What follows are 9 T cell receptor beta chains derived from one specimen sequenced in a study of graft-versus-host responses after intestinal transplantation. Their target antigens are unknown. Only in-frame clones appear in the TCRdb table, and some are missing; sequencing was by immunoSEQ multiplex PCR. The sample holds tens of thousands of clones, 91% seen once. The material sequenced was unstimulated CD4+ T cells sorted from spleen or lymph node cells, taken before intestinal transplant. The source of these receptors is a human donor who received an intestinal transplant.

V and J are TRBV5-1 and TRBJ1-2; no definite D call. The V gene lost 0 bases and the J gene lost 6 bases, with 9 bases spanning the gap. CDR1 and CDR2 (germline): SGHRS, YFSETQ. CDR3 length equals 13 residues. The CDR3 DNA follows: TGCGCCAGCAGCTTGGCGGAGGTTAATGGCTACACCTTC. Protein product: CASSLAEVNGYTF.

This clone was detected only once. The chain recombines TRBV30 with TRBJ1-2, with D possibly matching TRBD1 (5 bases). V was cut by 0 bases and J by 2 bases, with 7 bases left in between. This CDR3 comprises 13 residues. Germline loops: CDR1 GTSNPN, CDR2 SVGIG (reference sequence). CDR3 loop: CAWSVDSNYGYTF. As DNA, the CDR3 is TGTGCCTGGAGTGTAGACAGCAACTATGGCTACACCTTC.

The J gene is TRBJ2-4, the V gene TRBV6-6, with TRBD1 identical over 12 bases. The CDR3 consists of 16 residues. Losses at the gene ends were 5 bases for V and 7 bases for J; bases not matched to a gene: 9. Germline assignment: CDR1 MNHNY and CDR2 SVGAGI (reference sequence). The DNA for the CDR3 is TGTGCCAGCAGTATAAATCCGGGACAGGGGGCGAACATTCAGTACTTC. This sequence encodes CASSINPGQGANIQYF.

The chain links TRBV2 to TRBJ1-1; 7 positions agree with TRBD1. Germline assignment: CDR1 SNHLY and CDR2 FYNNEI. This CDR3 has 16 residues. J lost 7 bases, V lost 2 bases, and 13 bases had no gene match. CDR3 residues: CASSELGTEAPYEAFF. The CDR3 nucleotides read TGTGCCAGCAGTGAACTAGGGACAGAGGCGCCCTATGAAGCTTTCTTT.

The V and J genes are TRBV28 and TRBJ1-2; 10 bases are a match to TRBD1. The germline gives CDR1 MDHEN, CDR2 SYDVKM. The J segment lost 4 bases and the V segment lost 3 bases, leaving 5 bases of the junction unmatched. The CDR3 has 15 residues. This chain's CDR3 is CASSFSGTGAYGYTF. The CDR3 DNA sequence: TGTGCCAGCAGTTTCAGCGGGACAGGGGCCTATGGCTACACCTTC.

The V gene is TRBV11-3, the J gene TRBJ2-3, with 9 bases fitting TRBD2. Losses at the gene ends were 4 bases for V and 2 bases for J; bases not matched to a gene: 4. The CDR3 totals 15 residues. Germline V gene data show CDR1 as SGHNT and CDR2 as YENEEA. The CDR3 region is CASSYSGGNTDTQYF. The CDR3 DNA reads as TGTGCCAGCAGCTATAGCGGGGGAAACACAGATACGCAGTATTTT.

The gene calls are TRBV27 and TRBJ1-6, with D tentatively TRBD1 (6 bases). The germline CDR1 and CDR2 sequences are MNHEY and SMNVEV (reference sequence). Trimming took off 2 bases at V and 9 bases at J, with 20 bases between the two ends. The CDR3 has 17 amino acids. CDR3 sequence (DNA): TGTGCCAGCAGTTTAGATCCCCCCGGAAGGGGGGGTTCACCCCTCCACTTT. Its protein product is CASSLDPPGRGGSPLHF.

This chain links TRBV6-6 with TRBJ2-3; 7 bases map to TRBD2. V lost 4 bases and J lost 8; bases outside the gene matches: 3. The CDR3 is 12 amino acids. Germline-derived CDR1 and CDR2 are MNHNY and SVGAGI (reference sequence). This chain's CDR3 is CASSFLAGTQYF. The CDR3 DNA reads as TGTGCCAGCAGTTTTTTAGCGGGTACGCAGTATTTT.

The genes are TRBV7-6 and TRBJ2-3; a possible D gene is TRBD2 (6 bases). V dropped 5 bases and J dropped 8 bases, with 11 bases sitting between them. The CDR3 totals 12 residues. Per germline, CDR1 SGHVS and CDR2 FNYEAQ. The CDR3 spells CASSPPGLTQYF. DNA of the CDR3: TGTGCCAGCAGCCCTCCGGGACTTACGCAGTATTTT.